This is a list of T cell receptor beta chains from one sample in a study of blood T cell repertoires in COVID-19. Method: immunoSEQ multiplex PCR; TCRdb's copy keeps in-frame clones and lacks some. Of around 250,000 clones listed, 82% are singletons. Sequenced material: PBMCs or T cells enriched from blood (not recorded which). The receptors originated from a man aged 35 to 55 who had been exposed to COVID-19. The conserved cysteine and the conserved F or W are not part of the CDR3 here. The D gene is left open where the match is weak.

d_call j_call v_call cdr3_aa
- TRBJ2-7 TRBV12-3/TRBV12-4 ASSSSYEQY
- TRBJ2-7 TRBV6-1 ASSKQDDYEQY
- TRBJ2-1 TRBV19 ASNPTSGFYNEQF
- TRBJ1-1 TRBV11-3 ASSLEEYMGLRENTEAF
TRBD1 TRBJ1-1 TRBV5-8 ASSLAGQSRNTEAF
- TRBJ2-1 TRBV3-1/TRBV3-2 ASSQAGPYGRGGVSNNEQF
- TRBJ2-3 TRBV27 ASSAFTDTQY
- TRBJ2-5 TRBV7-8 ASSPAGRGVETQY
- TRBJ1-2 TRBV1 TSNNPGQANYGYT
- TRBJ2-2 TRBV9 ASSVHISENVGELF
TRBD1 TRBJ1-2 TRBV5-4 ASSLVQGVEYT
- TRBJ1-2 TRBV19 ASSPGTQGYT
TRBD2 TRBJ2-2 TRBV11-3 ASSLVSGRAGELF
- TRBJ2-1 TRBV10-3 AISSLDGASWDEQF
TRBD1 TRBJ1-1 TRBV5-1 ASSWGDRGYTEAF
TRBD1 TRBJ1-1 TRBV5-1 ASSKDRVEGEAF
TRBD2 TRBJ2-7 TRBV6-1 ASSDGGVGYEQY
- TRBJ2-7 TRBV14 ASSHIPAYEQY
- TRBJ2-5 TRBV21-1 ASSKRQGAVETQY
- TRBJ1-3 TRBV9 ASSGGRGNTIY
- TRBJ1-5 TRBV10-3 AISVAGNDQPQH
- TRBJ1-5 TRBV10-2 ASGGTDNQPQH
- TRBJ1-5 TRBV2 ASRDISNQPQH
- TRBJ1-2 TRBV2 ASRPGKQSYGYT
- TRBJ1-2 TRBV27 ASSLTPTNYGYT
TRBD1 TRBJ1-1 TRBV19 ASSFRTGEAF
TRBD1 TRBJ1-2 TRBV7-3 ASSSDTGGAIRGYT
- TRBJ1-1 TRBV3-1/TRBV3-2 ASSQQGEAF
- TRBJ2-3 TRBV5-1 ASSLSAGTDTQY
TRBD2 TRBJ2-5 TRBV9 ASSVGAGGGETQY
- TRBJ2-1 TRBV6-5 ASSPGGAGNEQF
- TRBJ1-2 TRBV28 ASIESSSYGYT
- TRBJ1-5 TRBV30 AWKGGLGNQPQH
- TRBJ2-5 TRBV5-1 ASSLGYRLQETQY
TRBD2 TRBJ2-2 TRBV7-2 ASSQTSGFTGELF
TRBD2 TRBJ2-4 TRBV19 ASSVQGLARGRDIQY
- TRBJ2-3 TRBV3-1/TRBV3-2 ASSQGQPGPTDTQY
- TRBJ1-3 TRBV7-6 ASSVTDSSGNTIY
- TRBJ1-3 TRBV9 ASSSGGSGNTIY
- TRBJ1-3 TRBV6-5 ASRGTGNTIY
- TRBJ1-1 TRBV13 ASSLGFLGREPEAF
TRBD2 TRBJ2-1 TRBV7-9 ASSRGTGTSARLNEQF
- TRBJ1-1 TRBV12-3/TRBV12-4 ASRSTGLAF
TRBD1 TRBJ1-1 TRBV19 ASTMTGVNTEAF
- TRBJ1-2 TRBV5-4 AISHWATDIGYT
TRBD1 TRBJ1-5 TRBV19 ASAGQGSVQPQH
- TRBJ1-1 TRBV18 ASSLTTMNTEAF
TRBD2 TRBJ2-7 TRBV10-1 ASRMSGTSGKVSAYEQY
- TRBJ1-3 TRBV14 ASSHGTPEGNTIY
TRBD2 TRBJ2-1 TRBV9 ASGTGGSFQNEQF
- TRBJ1-4 TRBV30 AWSKTVANEKLF
TRBD2 TRBJ2-3 TRBV5-1 ASSLSGTSGSLQY
- TRBJ1-1 TRBV25-1 ASTKGGNLNTEAF
TRBD2 TRBJ2-7 TRBV11-2 ASAPVAGSYEQY
TRBD2 TRBJ2-5 TRBV30 AWSLGLANVETQY
TRBD2 TRBJ2-3 TRBV24-1 ATSDWASGRDTDTQY
TRBD2 TRBJ2-3 TRBV2 ASSTYLAGVDTQY
- TRBJ2-7 TRBV18 ASSPTTNHYEQY
- TRBJ1-2 TRBV29-1 SVLDTNYGYT